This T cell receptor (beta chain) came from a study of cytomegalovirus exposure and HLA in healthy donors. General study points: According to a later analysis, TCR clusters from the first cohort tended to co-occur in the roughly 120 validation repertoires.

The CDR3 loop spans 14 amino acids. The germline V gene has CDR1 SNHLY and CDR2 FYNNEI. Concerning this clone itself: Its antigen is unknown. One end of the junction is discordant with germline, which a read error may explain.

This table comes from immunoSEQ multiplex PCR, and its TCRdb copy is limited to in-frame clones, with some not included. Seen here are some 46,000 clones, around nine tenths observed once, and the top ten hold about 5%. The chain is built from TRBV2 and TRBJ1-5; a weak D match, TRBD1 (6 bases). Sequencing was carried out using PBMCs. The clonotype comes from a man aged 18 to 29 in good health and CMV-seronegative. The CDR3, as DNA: TGTACCAGCAGCACCGACAGGCACAATCTATCCCAGCATTTT. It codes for CTSSTDRHNLSQHF.